These 10 T cell receptor beta chains originate from one sample sequenced in a study of cytomegalovirus exposure and HLA in healthy donors. This PCR relied on a set of 60 Vbeta primers and 13 Jbeta primers. Some clones are missing from TCRdb's copy, which holds only in-frame ones; the method was immunoSEQ multiplex PCR. Found here are 170,000 or so clones, just under 80% of them singletons; the top ten hold approximately 3.4%. Sequenced input: PBMCs. These receptors were taken from a woman in her forties or fifties in good health and CMV-seropositive.

J is TRBJ2-1 and V is TRBV14; 9 nucleotides match TRBD2. CDR1 and CDR2 (germline): SGHDN, FVKESK. The CDR3 covers 16 residues. Trimming cost V 3 bases and J 4 bases; bases outside gene matches: 7. CDR3 in amino acids: CASSQGSGRLYNEQFF. Written as DNA, the CDR3 is TGTGCCAGCAGCCAGGGGAGCGGGAGGCTTTACAATGAGCAGTTCTTC.

To note about this clone: A read error may account for a junction end that differs from germline. The sample has other DNA sequences that encode this CDR3 too. CDR3 region: CASSLGSSGANGLTF. The CDR3 nucleotides are TGCGCCAGCAGCTTGGGGAGCTCTGGGGCCAACGGCCTGACTTTC. The rearrangement uses TRBV5-1 and TRBJ2-6; D perhaps matches TRBD1 (5 bases). Germline V CDR1 and CDR2: SGHRS, YFSETQ. This CDR3 has 15 amino acids.

The chain carries TRBV7-9 and TRBJ1-3, with a possible D match to TRBD1 (6 bases). From germline, CDR1 is SEHNR and CDR2 FQNEAQ (reference sequence). This CDR3 has 12 amino acids. Deletions cut 6 bases from V and 4 bases from J, with 7 bases between. CDR3 DNA: TGTGCCAGCAGTGGGACAGGAAACACCATATATTTT. Translation: CASSGTGNTIYF. Drawing the rest from reference TRBV7-9 and TRBJ1-3, the complete variable domain is DTGVSQNPRHKITKRGQNVTFRCDPISEHNRLYWYRQTLGQGPEFLTYFQNEAQLEKSRLLSDRFSAERPKGSFSTLEIQRTEQGDSAMYLCASSGTGNTIYFGEGSWLTVV.

The rearrangement uses TRBV6-5 and TRBJ1-1, with D hard to call. Between the trimmed V and J ends, which lost 0 bases and 7 bases, there was a span of 9 bases. CDR1 and CDR2 from the germline V gene are MNHEY and SVGAGI. The CDR3 sequence is 13 residues long. The CDR3 reads CASSYSRALEAFF. In nucleotides, the CDR3 is TGTGCCAGCAGTTACTCGAGGGCACTTGAAGCTTTCTTT.

The V and J genes are TRBV7-3 and TRBJ1-5; no reliable D call. Trimming pared 6 bases from V and 0 bases from J, leaving 12 bases between. The CDR3 spans 15 residues. Germline V gene sequence: CDR1 SGHTA, CDR2 FQGTGA. In DNA form, the CDR3 reads TGTGCCAGCAGGATCACCGGGAATAGCAATCAGCCCCAGCATTTT. Translated, it gives CASRITGNSNQPQHF.

This chain links TRBV15 with TRBJ1-4, with 7 bases that match TRBD1. This CDR3 contains 16 residues. V lost 4 bases to trimming and J lost 3 bases; unmatched junction nucleotides: 8. Per germline, CDR1 LNHNV and CDR2 YYDKDF (reference sequence). CDR3 DNA: TGTGCCACCAGCAAGGACAGGTTGCGGGCTAATGAAAAACTGTTTTTT. This sequence encodes CATSKDRLRANEKLFF. The full variable domain, completed using reference TRBV15 and TRBJ1-4, is DAMVIQNPRYQVTQFGKPVTLSCSQTLNHNVMYWYQQKSSQAPKLLFHYYDKDFNNEADTPDNFQSRRPNTSFCFLDIRSPGLGDTAMYLCATSKDRLRANEKLFFGSGTQLSVL.

The chain recombines TRBV18 with TRBJ2-7; D might be TRBD2 (6 bases). The germline V gene has CDR1 KGHSH and CDR2 LQKENI. Trimming removed 0 bases from V and 6 bases from J, with 15 bases in between. This CDR3 is built from 15 residues. CDR3: CASSPPPPREREQYF. The DNA of the CDR3 is TGTGCCAGCTCACCACCTCCTCCACGGGAGCGCGAGCAGTACTTC.

This clone turned up a few times. J is TRBJ2-7 and V is TRBV5-1, with D hard to call. Trimming shortened V by 0 bases and J by 0 bases, and 13 bases separated the two germline ends. This CDR3 is built from 16 residues. CDR1 and CDR2 (germline): SGHRS, YFSETQ. This chain's CDR3 is CASSLGTTSDSYEQYF. The CDR3 nucleotides read TGCGCCAGCAGCTTGGGAACTACCTCGGACTCCTACGAGCAGTACTTC. The full variable domain, in which reference TRBV5-1 and TRBJ2-7 provide the parts outside the CDR3, is KAGVTQTPRYLIKTRGQQVTLSCSPISGHRSVSWYQQTPGQGLQFLFEYFSETQRNKGNFPGRFSGRQFSNSRSEMNVSTLELGDSALYLCASSLGTTSDSYEQYFGPGTRLTVT.

The chain couples TRBV9 to TRBJ2-3; possible D gene TRBD2, 7 bases. The CDR3 has 14 amino acids. Trimming took 7 bases from V and 4 from J, leaving 16 bases between them. CDR1 is SGDLS, CDR2 YYNGEE, per germline. The CDR3 region has the DNA TGTGCCAGCGGGAGGGGGGCAAGTTCAGATACGCAGTATTTT. Protein sequence: CASGRGASSDTQYF.

The sample holds one count of this clone. V usage is TRBV19 and J usage is TRBJ2-5; TRBD2 matches at 8 bases. Germline V gene data show CDR1 as LNHDA and CDR2 as SQIVND (reference sequence). V gave up 1 base and J gave up 5 bases; unmatched junction bases: 3. There are 14 residues in the CDR3. The CDR3 sequence: CASSIGLAGETQYF. CDR3 bases: TGTGCCAGTAGTATAGGTTTAGCGGGGGAGACCCAGTACTTC.